Listed below are T cell receptor beta chains from one sample, sequenced in a study of blood T cell repertoires in COVID-19. Using immunoSEQ multiplex PCR, the repertoire was profiled, and TCRdb retains in-frame clones only, with some absent. The table lists about 180,000 clones, about 75% of them singletons, with less than 30% in the top ten. The sequencing sample was made of peripheral blood. The receptors originated from a woman in her seventies with acute or convalescent COVID-19. The CDR3 runs from the conserved cysteine through the conserved F or W. D genes are given only for firm matches. Clone size is shown for a subset of rows, as once, few, many or a class of expanded clone.

clone_size d_call j_call v_call cdr3_aa cdr3_nt
. . TRBJ2-1 TRBV19 CASSITSGRNNEQFF TGTGCCAGTAGTATAACCAGCGGGCGGAACAATGAGCAGTTCTTC
. TRBD1 TRBJ1-5 TRBV4-1 CASSQERRDRGLIGSNQPQHF TGCGCCAGCAGCCAAGAACGGAGGGACAGGGGGCTTATAGGGAGCAATCAGCCCCAGCATTTT
. TRBD1 TRBJ2-1 TRBV24-1 CATSDSGQGIYNEQFF TGTGCCACCAGTGACTCGGGACAGGGAATATACAATGAGCAGTTCTTC
. TRBD1 TRBJ1-5 TRBV18 CASSATGFQPQHF TGTGCCAGCTCAGCGACAGGGTTTCAGCCCCAGCATTTT
. TRBD1 TRBJ1-2 TRBV5-6 CASRRQGLDYGYTF TGTGCCAGCAGACGACAGGGGTTGGACTATGGCTACACCTTC
. TRBD2 TRBJ2-1 TRBV19 CASSWASGSVNEQFF TGTGCCAGTAGTTGGGCTAGCGGGAGTGTGAATGAGCAGTTCTTC
few . TRBJ2-5 TRBV5-6 CASSLLSSLDSGQETQYF TGTGCCAGCAGCTTGCTGAGCTCCCTTGACAGTGGCCAAGAGACCCAGTACTTC
. TRBD1 TRBJ1-6 TRBV25-1 CASSEGQGSSSLNSPLHF TGTGCCAGCAGTGAGGGACAGGGGTCCTCCTCTCTTAATTCACCCCTCCACTTT
. TRBD2 TRBJ2-3 TRBV6-2/TRBV6-3 CASSYVSGVTDTQYF TGTGCCAGCAGTTACGTCAGCGGGGTCACAGATACGCAGTATTTT
. TRBD1 TRBJ1-2 TRBV11-2 CASTSGTGNYGYTF TGTGCCAGCACCTCAGGGACAGGGAACTATGGCTACACCTTC
. . TRBJ2-7 TRBV10-3 CAISARTGLNEQYF TGTGCCATCAGTGCACGTACAGGGCTGAACGAGCAGTACTTC
. TRBD2 TRBJ2-3 TRBV25-1 CASSEGGGTDTQYF TGTGCCAGCAGTGAGGGGGGGGGCACAGATACGCAGTATTTT
. . TRBJ2-6 TRBV5-1 CASSLFPSGANVLTF TGCGCCAGCAGCTTGTTTCCATCTGGGGCCAACGTCCTGACTTTC
. . TRBJ2-5 TRBV19 CASSIAGVETQYF TGTGCCAGTAGTATAGCGGGAGTGGAGACCCAGTACTTC
once TRBD2 TRBJ2-5 TRBV6-5 CASSTGLAAKETQYF TGTGCCAGCAGTACCGGGCTAGCGGCTAAAGAGACCCAGTACTTC
medium-sized TRBD1 TRBJ2-2 TRBV12-5 CASGLGQTGSNTGELFF TGTGCTAGTGGTTTGGGACAGACAGGGTCGAACACCGGGGAGCTGTTTTTT
. TRBD1 TRBJ1-1 TRBV3-1/TRBV3-2 CASSLTGANTEAFF TGTGCCAGCAGCTTGACAGGGGCGAACACTGAAGCTTTCTTT
. . TRBJ1-1 TRBV29-1 CSVELAVNTEAFF TGCAGCGTTGAATTAGCGGTGAACACTGAAGCTTTCTTT
. TRBD1 TRBJ1-1 TRBV6-5 CASSLTGGTEAFF TGTGCCAGCAGCCTCACAGGGGGCACTGAAGCTTTCTTT
. TRBD1 TRBJ1-4 TRBV7-9 CASSVGQGQNEKLFF TGTGCCAGCAGCGTTGGACAGGGTCAGAATGAAAAACTGTTTTTT
. . TRBJ2-1 TRBV7-6 CASSYAGGNEQFF TGTGCCAGCAGCTATGCAGGGGGGAATGAGCAGTTCTTC
few . TRBJ2-1 TRBV30 CAWNQVYNEQFF TGTGCCTGGAACCAGGTTTACAATGAGCAGTTCTTC
. TRBD2 TRBJ2-1 TRBV24-1 CATSETAGGARSEQFF TGTGCCACCAGTGAAACAGCGGGAGGGGCGAGGTCTGAGCAGTTCTTC
. TRBD1 TRBJ1-4 TRBV2 CASGWTGLNEKLFF TGTGCCAGCGGCTGGACAGGACTTAATGAAAAACTGTTTTTT
. TRBD2 TRBJ2-1 TRBV24-1 CATSEGGLAASYNEQFF TGTGCCACCAGTGAGGGGGGACTAGCGGCCTCCTACAATGAGCAGTTCTTC
. . TRBJ1-3 TRBV6-1 CASSEVPTEPGNTIYF TGTGCCAGCAGTGAAGTCCCAACTGAACCTGGAAACACCATATATTTT
. . TRBJ2-2 TRBV2 CASSENSLNTGELFF TGTGCCAGCAGTGAAAATTCCCTGAACACCGGGGAGCTGTTTTTT
. . TRBJ2-3 TRBV5-1 CASSPGGSSTDTQYF TGCGCCAGCAGCCCAGGGGGGTCCTCCACAGATACGCAGTATTTT
. TRBD2 TRBJ2-7 TRBV6-5 CASSLGLAVYEQYF TGTGCCAGCAGTCTGGGACTAGCGGTTTACGAGCAGTACTTC
. TRBD1 TRBJ1-4 TRBV2 CASNSNLPGQLNEKLFF TGTGCCAGCAACTCTAACTTGCCGGGACAGCTTAATGAAAAACTGTTTTTT
. TRBD1 TRBJ1-1 TRBV6-5 CASSSWDRLNTEAFF TGTGCCAGCAGTTCCTGGGACAGATTGAACACTGAAGCTTTCTTT
. . TRBJ2-2 TRBV5-1 CASSLEGVPTGELFF TGCGCCAGCAGCTTGGAAGGGGTCCCCACCGGGGAGCTGTTTTTT
. TRBD2 TRBJ2-5 TRBV4-1 CASSQWGGAGGRETQYF TGCGCCAGCAGCCAATGGGGTGGGGCGGGAGGCCGGGAGACCCAGTACTTC
. TRBD1 TRBJ1-4 TRBV10-2 CASSEEAGGATNEKLFF TGCGCCAGCAGTGAAGAGGCAGGGGGTGCAACTAATGAAAAACTGTTTTTT
. TRBD1 TRBJ1-2 TRBV2 CASSGTGGASGYTF TGTGCCAGCAGTGGGACAGGGGGCGCGTCTGGCTACACCTTC
many . TRBJ2-5 TRBV29-1 CSVAGVGQETQYF TGCAGCGTTGCAGGGGTAGGTCAAGAGACCCAGTACTTC
. . TRBJ2-2 TRBV9 CASSVRSGELFF TGTGCCAGCAGCGTCCGGTCCGGGGAGCTGTTTTTT
once TRBD1 TRBJ1-2 TRBV19 CASPPGQGLEGGYTF TGTGCCAGCCCCCCGGGACAGGGCCTAGAGGGGGGCTACACCTTC
. TRBD2 TRBJ2-1 TRBV25-1 CASSEYRTSGMKGEQFF TGTGCCAGCAGTGAATATCGGACTAGCGGGATGAAGGGTGAGCAGTTCTTC
. TRBD2 TRBJ2-3 TRBV5-1 CASSRWTSGTTDTQYF TGCGCCAGCAGCCGCTGGACTAGCGGAACCACAGATACGCAGTATTTT
. TRBD1 TRBJ2-3 TRBV6-1 CAIGTATQYF TGTGCCATCGGGACAGCTACGCAGTATTTT
. TRBD1 TRBJ1-6 TRBV30 CAWSDRDRDSPLHF TGTGCCTGGAGTGACCGGGACAGGGATTCACCCCTCCACTTT
. . TRBJ2-5 TRBV7-3 CASSLTRGRGETQYF TGTGCCAGCAGCTTAACCAGGGGACGGGGAGAGACCCAGTACTTC
. TRBD1 TRBJ2-2 TRBV7-9 CASSLGQGVSAGELFF TGTGCCAGCAGCTTGGGACAGGGGGTATCGGCCGGGGAGCTGTTTTTT
. TRBD2 TRBJ2-1 TRBV24-1 CATSPVGTSRHGEQFF TGTGCCACCAGCCCCGTCGGGACTAGCCGTCACGGAGAGCAGTTCTTC
. TRBD2 TRBJ2-3 TRBV18 CASSPFPQAGTSDRTDTQYF TGTGCCAGCTCACCATTTCCCCAAGCCGGGACTAGCGACCGCACAGATACGCAGTATTTT
. . TRBJ2-2 TRBV29-1 CSVVQGGNGELFF TGCAGCGTTGTACAGGGGGGGAACGGGGAGCTGTTTTTT
. . TRBJ2-3 TRBV19 CASSIVQGAGTDTQYF TGTGCCAGTAGTATTGTCCAGGGTGCGGGCACAGATACGCAGTATTTT